Below are 22 T cell receptor beta chains sequenced from a single sample in a study of human T cells and chemical hapten exposure (dated by TCRdb to the early 2020s). The time point label here, explained by the study, means: pre-sensitization, week 0. This specimen's treatment or condition label, per the study, means: therapeutic diphenylcyclopropenone sensitization with weekly scalp DPC. Libraries were constructed by RACE. This sample was sequenced with a NextSeq 500. The raw public reads went through TCRdb reprocessing: fastp at Q25, MiXCR clone calling, in-frame beta chains kept. Entries are consolidated by CDR3 protein sequence, retaining the most common genes and DNA. For this sample there are more than 300,000 distinct CDR3 sequences; around 5.5% appear just once. Together, the top ten hold around 2.6% of the sample. The material was whole blood, obtained in connection with sensitization to the hapten diphenylcyclopropenone (DPC). The source is a woman in her fifties or sixties with alopecia areata. Some clones in this sample may be carry-over from other donors' samples.

V and J are TRBV5-1 and TRBJ1-2; D may be TRBD1 (5 bases). This CDR3 is built from 14 residues. The V gene's germline CDR1 is SGHRS and CDR2 YFSETQ. The V and J ends lost 2 bases and 7 bases respectively, with 15 bases between them. This chain's CDR3 is CASSFPTEEFGYTF. The DNA for the CDR3 is TGCGCCAGCAGCTTCCCGACAGAGGAGTTTGGCTACACCTTC.

The V gene is TRBV7-3, the J gene TRBJ2-5; D is undetermined. Trimming pared 5 bases from V and 4 bases from J, leaving 11 bases between. Germline V gene lookup returns CDR1 SGHTA and CDR2 FQGTGA. This CDR3 has 13 amino acids. For the CDR3, the DNA is TGTGCCAGCAGCCCCTCAGTAACAGAGACCCAGTACTTC. It is translated as CASSPSVTETQYF.

This clonotype was counted ten times or more. This rearrangement joins TRBV4-3 to TRBJ2-7, with D possibly TRBD2 on 6 matching bases. Germline V gene lookup returns CDR1 LGHNA and CDR2 YSLEER. The CDR3 is 15 residues long. Deletions cut 1 base from V and 4 bases from J, with 14 bases between. CDR3 amino acids: CASSQGAGLGYEQYF. The DNA for the CDR3 is TGCGCCAGCAGCCAAGGGGCGGGGTTGGGTTACGAGCAGTACTTC.

This clonotype appeared a few times. This sequence joins TRBV13 and TRBJ2-5; 8 nucleotides match TRBD2. Germline V gives CDR1 PRHDT, CDR2 FYEKMQ (reference sequence). V shed 5 bases, J shed 3 bases, and the junction held 11 bases outside the gene matches. This CDR3 contains 16 residues. The DNA for the CDR3 is TGTGCCAGCAGCCCCAGAAGAGCGGGAGATAAAGAGACCCAGTACTTC. This sequence encodes CASSPRRAGDKETQYF.

This clonotype came up many times. The chain links TRBV11-2 to TRBJ2-1; weak D call: TRBD1 (5 bases). The CDR3 spans 16 residues. The V and J ends lost 6 bases and 1 base respectively, with 16 bases between them. Germline values: CDR1 SGHAT, CDR2 FQNNGV. The CDR3 bases are TGTGCCAGCAGAACGGCAGGGCGTAAATCCTACAATGAGCAGTTCTTC. Translation: CASRTAGRKSYNEQFF.

The V call is TRBV5-6, the J call TRBJ2-5; 8 bases agree with TRBD2. V lost 1 base and J lost 5; bases outside the gene matches: 7. The germline V gene has CDR1 SGHDT and CDR2 YYEEEE. This CDR3 spans 15 amino acids. This CDR3 is CASSLRTSREETQYF. The CDR3 DNA reads as TGTGCCAGCAGCTTGCGGACTAGCCGGGAGGAGACCCAGTACTTC.

The chain has TRBV7-9 and TRBJ2-3; 7 bases fit TRBD1. This CDR3 contains 15 residues. Germline loops: CDR1 SEHNR, CDR2 FQNEAQ (reference sequence). The trim removed 5 bases at V and 6 bases at J, leaving 11 bases unmatched. The CDR3: CASSRRGINLDTQYF. CDR3 in DNA: TGTGCCAGCAGCCGCAGGGGGATCAATTTGGATACGCAGTATTTT.

This clonotype came up a few times. J is TRBJ2-3 and V is TRBV6-1, with TRBD2 identical over 9 bases. The CDR3 covers 15 residues. V lost 5 bases to trimming and J lost 4 bases; unmatched junction nucleotides: 7. In germline, CDR1 is MNHNS, CDR2 SASEGT. The CDR3 loop reads CASSFKRGAPDTQYF. In DNA, the CDR3 is TGTGCCAGCAGTTTTAAGCGGGGGGCCCCAGATACGCAGTATTTT.

J is TRBJ2-7 and V is TRBV11-3; tentative D call: TRBD2 (5 bases). The CDR3 length is 14 residues. V was trimmed by 1 base and J by 5 bases, leaving 12 bases between them. Germline V CDR1 and CDR2: SGHNT, YENEEA. CDR3 DNA sequence: TGTGCCAGCAGCTTAGGGACCGGGGTGGACGAGCAGTACTTC. Translating it yields CASSLGTGVDEQYF.

V is TRBV29-1 and J is TRBJ1-4; D remains ambiguous. The germline V gene encodes CDR1 SQVTM and CDR2 ANQGSEA. V lost 3 bases and J lost 4, with 6 bases in between. The CDR3 runs 12 residues. CDR3 DNA sequence: TGCAGCGTTGAGCTGGGTAATGAAAAACTGTTTTTT. This translates into CSVELGNEKLFF.

This clonotype was seen more than once but under ten times. This chain links TRBV6-5 with TRBJ2-3; 9 bases are shared with TRBD1. The V gene's germline CDR1 is MNHEY and CDR2 SVGAGI. J was trimmed by 2 bases and V by 7 bases; bases with no gene match: 4. The CDR3 contains 14 residues. CDR3 sequence reads: CASTDRGFTDTQYF. CDR3 sequence (DNA): TGTGCCAGCACGGACAGGGGTTTCACAGATACGCAGTATTTT.

This clonotype was seen more than once but under ten times. The chain carries TRBV28 and TRBJ2-4; D may be TRBD2 (5 bases). Germline CDR1 reads MDHEN; CDR2 reads SYDVKM. Trimming pared 2 bases from V and 1 base from J, leaving 12 bases between. The CDR3 length is 16 residues. The DNA for the CDR3 is TGTGCCAGCAGTTTAGGCGGGCTGGCGGCCAAAAACATTCAGTACTTC. It encodes CASSLGGLAAKNIQYF.

The V and J genes are TRBV4-2 and TRBJ1-1; 9 bases are a match to TRBD1. Germline lookup yields CDR1 LGHNA and CDR2 YNFKEQ. Trimming at V came to 3 bases and at J to 11 bases, leaving 10 bases not matched to a gene. The CDR3 is 14 residues long. CDR3 protein: CASSQGGTGRMAFF. As DNA, the CDR3 is TGTGCCAGCAGCCAGGGAGGGACAGGGAGGATGGCTTTCTTT.

This clonotype was counted ten times or more. The chain carries TRBV5-1 and TRBJ2-7, with 10 bases identical to TRBD1. Germline trimming cut 2 bases from V and 4 bases from J; bases unmatched to any gene: 3. Germline V lookup: CDR1 SGHRS, CDR2 YFSETQ. This CDR3 has 14 residues. The CDR3 nucleotides read TGCGCCAGCAGCTTCCCGGACAGGGGGTACGAGCAGTACTTC. It yields the protein CASSFPDRGYEQYF.

This clonotype was counted ten times or more. The CDR3 DNA sequence: TGCGCCAGCAGCCAGTGGGCCGGGGGTAGCACAGATACGCAGTATTTT. Its translation: CASSQWAGGSTDTQYF. This chain joins TRBV4-1 and TRBJ2-3, with a possible D match to TRBD2 (6 bases). The CDR3 totals 16 residues. Germline V gene lookup returns CDR1 MGHRA and CDR2 YSYEKL. V gave up 3 bases and J gave up 0 bases, with 13 bases separating them.

This clonotype was detected many times. This chain joins TRBV5-4 and TRBJ2-4; either TRBD1 or TRBD2 may fit D (5 bases each). Deletions cut 4 bases from V and 0 bases from J, with 11 bases between. The CDR3 is 15 residues long. The V gene's germline CDR1 is SGHNT and CDR2 YYREEE (reference sequence). The CDR3: CASSRDGLAKNIQYF. The CDR3 region has the DNA TGTGCCAGCAGCAGGGACGGTTTAGCCAAAAACATTCAGTACTTC.

This chain connects TRBV28 to TRBJ1-1; D gene unclear. V lost 5 bases to trimming and J lost 8 bases, with 12 bases between them. The CDR3 runs 12 residues. Germline loops: CDR1 MDHEN, CDR2 SYDVKM. The CDR3 DNA reads TGTGCCAGCAGTGTTGACTTGGCCGAAGCTTTCTTT. Translation: CASSVDLAEAFF. The complete variable domain, with remaining parts taken from reference TRBV28 and TRBJ1-1, reads DVKVTQSSRYLVKRTGEKVFLECVQDMDHENMFWYRQDPGLGLRLIYFSYDVKMKEKGDIPEGYSVSREKKERFSLILESASTNQTSMYLCASSVDLAEAFFGQGTRLTVV.

The chain has TRBV10-2 and TRBJ1-1, with D hard to call. Germline lookup yields CDR1 WSHSY and CDR2 SAAADI. The CDR3 consists of 13 residues. V was shortened by 4 bases and J by 4 bases, with 10 bases between the two germline ends. CDR3 sequence: CASSAQSGTEAFF. The CDR3, as DNA: TGCGCCAGCAGTGCTCAGAGCGGCACTGAAGCTTTCTTT.

This clonotype was found a few times. The chain employs TRBV7-9 and TRBJ2-5; D could derive from TRBD1 or TRBD2 (5 bases each). The CDR3 is 14 residues long. From germline, CDR1 is SEHNR and CDR2 FQNEAQ (reference sequence). V was trimmed by 3 bases and J by 5 bases, leaving 13 bases between them. The CDR3 spells CASSFEGRSETQYF. The CDR3 bases are TGTGCCAGCAGCTTCGAGGGGCGGTCGGAGACCCAGTACTTC.

This clonotype was seen repeatedly, ten times or more. V usage is TRBV5-6 and J usage is TRBJ2-5; 8 bases line up with TRBD1. The CDR3 spans 14 residues. The junction had 6 bases not matched to a gene; V was cut back by 2 bases and J by 6 bases. Germline lookup yields CDR1 SGHDT and CDR2 YYEEEE. The CDR3 DNA is TGTGCCAGCAGCTTAGGGCAGGGGGCGAAGACCCAGTACTTC. Its translation: CASSLGQGAKTQYF.

The V call is TRBV27, the J call TRBJ1-1; D might be TRBD1 (5 bases). The CDR3 runs 16 residues. Trimming cost V 5 bases and J 5 bases, with 21 bases left between them. The germline V gene encodes CDR1 MNHEY and CDR2 SMNVEV (reference sequence). This CDR3 reads CASSPRRGATLTEAFF. CDR3 coding DNA: TGTGCCAGCAGTCCTAGAAGAGGGGCGACTTTAACTGAAGCTTTCTTT.

Ten or more counts support this clonotype. The CDR3, as DNA: TGCGCCAGCAGCCAGCCGTTAAGGAGGCAAGGGTCACCCCTCCACTTT. As protein: CASSQPLRRQGSPLHF. The chain has TRBV4-1 and TRBJ1-6; D is unclear. Germline V lookup: CDR1 MGHRA, CDR2 YSYEKL. There are 16 residues in the CDR3. Trimming pared 3 bases from V and 10 bases from J, leaving 19 bases between.